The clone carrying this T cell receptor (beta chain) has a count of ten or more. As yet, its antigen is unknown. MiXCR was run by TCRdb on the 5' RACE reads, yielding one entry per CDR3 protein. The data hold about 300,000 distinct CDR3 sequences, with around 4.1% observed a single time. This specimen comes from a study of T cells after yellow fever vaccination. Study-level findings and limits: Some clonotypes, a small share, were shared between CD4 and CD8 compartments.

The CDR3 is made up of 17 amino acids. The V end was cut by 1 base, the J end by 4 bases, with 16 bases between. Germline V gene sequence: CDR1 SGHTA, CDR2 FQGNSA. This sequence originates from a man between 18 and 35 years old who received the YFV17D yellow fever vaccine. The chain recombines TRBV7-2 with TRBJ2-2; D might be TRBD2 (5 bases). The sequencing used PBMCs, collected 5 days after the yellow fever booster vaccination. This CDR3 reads CASSLDSLAGGTGELFF. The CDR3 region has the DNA TGTGCCAGCAGCTTAGACTCGCTAGCAGGAGGCACCGGGGAGCTGTTTTTT.